This paragraph covers one T cell receptor beta chain sequence. The sample belongs to a study of technical replicates of blood from a few donors. The repertoire was sequenced with immunoSEQ multiplex PCR; TCRdb's copy has only in-frame clones and lacks some. The sample yields more than 90,000 clones, 90% to 96% seen once. V shed 3 bases and J shed 1 base, with 13 bases lying between them. The CDR3 contains 15 residues. The germline gives CDR1 SGHKS, CDR2 YYEKEE (reference sequence). The clonotype was recovered from a human donor in good health. The chain joins TRBV5-5 to TRBJ1-2; no clear D. The sequenced material came from T cells isolated from PBMCs. CDR3 DNA: TGTGCCAGCAGCTCCCCTAGGTCGGGTAACTATGGCTACACCTTC. Its translation is CASSSPRSGNYGYTF.